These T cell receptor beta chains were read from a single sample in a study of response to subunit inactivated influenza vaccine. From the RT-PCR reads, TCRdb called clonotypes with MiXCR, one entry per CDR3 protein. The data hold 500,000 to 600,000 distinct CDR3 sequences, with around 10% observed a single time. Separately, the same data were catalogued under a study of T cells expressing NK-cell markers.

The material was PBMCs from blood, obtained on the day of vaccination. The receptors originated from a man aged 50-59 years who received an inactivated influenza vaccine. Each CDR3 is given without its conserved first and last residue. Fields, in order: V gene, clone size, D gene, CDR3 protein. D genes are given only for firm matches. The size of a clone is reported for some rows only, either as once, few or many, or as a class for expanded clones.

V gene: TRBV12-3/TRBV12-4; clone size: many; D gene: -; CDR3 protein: ASSFYGGTYEQY
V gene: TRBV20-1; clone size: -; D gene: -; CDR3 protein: SASRGLMGTDTQY
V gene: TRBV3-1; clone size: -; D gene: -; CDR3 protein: ASSPRPYEQY
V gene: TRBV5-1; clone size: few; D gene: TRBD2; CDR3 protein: ASSPRTSGGAYEQY
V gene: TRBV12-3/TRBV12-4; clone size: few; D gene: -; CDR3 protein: ASSPARGANEKLF
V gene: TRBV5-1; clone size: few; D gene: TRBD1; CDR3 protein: ASSFETGLGEQY
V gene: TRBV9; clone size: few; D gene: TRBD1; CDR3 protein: ASSGQGAYTEAF
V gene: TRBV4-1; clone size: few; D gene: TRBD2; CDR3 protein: ASSQDTAGLKY
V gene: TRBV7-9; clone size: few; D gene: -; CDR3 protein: ASSSKGQSIETQY
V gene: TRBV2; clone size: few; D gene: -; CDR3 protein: AGGNGLGANVLT
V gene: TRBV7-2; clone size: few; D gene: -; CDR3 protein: ASSPPPLNTQY
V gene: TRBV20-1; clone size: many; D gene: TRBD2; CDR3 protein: SATLAGGTDTQY
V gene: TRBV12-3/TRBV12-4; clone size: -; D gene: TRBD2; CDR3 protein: ASSTPLAAQETQY
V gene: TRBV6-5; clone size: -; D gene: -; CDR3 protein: ASSYGGLRYNSPLH
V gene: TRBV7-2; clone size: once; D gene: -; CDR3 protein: ASSSSRLVRLGETQY
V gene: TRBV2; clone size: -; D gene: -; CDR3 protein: ASIPGRHQETQY
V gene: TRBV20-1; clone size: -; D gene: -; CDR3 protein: SAKGLGTDTQY
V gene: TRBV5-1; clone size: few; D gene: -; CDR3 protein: ASSAQGPGELF
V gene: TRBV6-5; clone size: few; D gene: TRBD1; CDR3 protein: ASSSSGTGYNEQF
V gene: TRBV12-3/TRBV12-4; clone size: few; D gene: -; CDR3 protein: ASSLEAGRRKADTQY
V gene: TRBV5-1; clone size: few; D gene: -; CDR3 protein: ASRPGQPSSYEQY
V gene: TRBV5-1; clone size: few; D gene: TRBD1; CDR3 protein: ASSLRTGGLTGELF
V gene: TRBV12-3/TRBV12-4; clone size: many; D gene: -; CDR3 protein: ASSLVGRGKGEQY
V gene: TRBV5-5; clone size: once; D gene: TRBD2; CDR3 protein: ASSLLTTSGGNTGELF
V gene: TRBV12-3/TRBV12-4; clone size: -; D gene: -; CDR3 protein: ATGVGNTEAF
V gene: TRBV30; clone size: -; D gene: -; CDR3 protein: AWGRMPGPYEQY
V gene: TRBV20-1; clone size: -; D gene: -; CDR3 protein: SARDPNSFNYGYT
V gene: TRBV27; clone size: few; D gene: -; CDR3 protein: ASSFYPRKGGGGYT
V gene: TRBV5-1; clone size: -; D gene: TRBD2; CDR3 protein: ASSLAGGLMQETQY
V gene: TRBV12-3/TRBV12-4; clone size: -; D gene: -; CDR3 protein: ASSHRDFSSRYEQY
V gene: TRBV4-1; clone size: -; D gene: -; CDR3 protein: ASSQAQTDTQY
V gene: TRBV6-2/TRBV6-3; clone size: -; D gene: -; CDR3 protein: ASSSGEGGNQPQH
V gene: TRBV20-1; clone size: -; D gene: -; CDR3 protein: SGRETSTDTQY
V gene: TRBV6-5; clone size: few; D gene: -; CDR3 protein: ASSFPWETQY
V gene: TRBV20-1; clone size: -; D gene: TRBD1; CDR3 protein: SARDLQGYPYEQY
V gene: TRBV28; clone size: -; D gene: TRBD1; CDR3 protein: ASSGTGTGDLGQY
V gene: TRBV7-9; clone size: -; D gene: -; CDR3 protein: ASSFTPNEQY
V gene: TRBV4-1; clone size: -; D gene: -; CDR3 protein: ASSPPGAGGETQY
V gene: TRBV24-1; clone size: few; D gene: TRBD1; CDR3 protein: ATSEYTGGETGELF
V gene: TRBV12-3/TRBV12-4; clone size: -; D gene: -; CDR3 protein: ASRGGTDTLLAF
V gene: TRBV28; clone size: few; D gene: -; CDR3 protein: ASSLWDRRPNYGYT
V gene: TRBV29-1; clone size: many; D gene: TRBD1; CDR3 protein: SVATGYGGYT
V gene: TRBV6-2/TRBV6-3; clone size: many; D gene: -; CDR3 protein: ASSYRETQY
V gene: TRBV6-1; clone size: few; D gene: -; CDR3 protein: ASRRDRDRYNEQF